A selection of T cell receptor beta chains follows, all from one sample in a study of graft-versus-host responses after intestinal transplantation. TCRdb's table, derived via immunoSEQ multiplex PCR, lists solely in-frame clones and lacks some. The sample shows just under 85,000 clones, 85% to 95% of them seen only once. Which antigens these TCRs recognize remains unknown. The sequenced sample was unstimulated CD8+ T cells sorted from spleen or lymph node cells, obtained before transplant. These receptors were taken from a human donor who was the organ donor for an intestinal transplant. Both conserved end residues are part of each CDR3. D genes are given only for firm matches. The size of a clone is reported for some rows only, either as once, few or many, or as a class for expanded clones.

>.|TRBJ2-7|.|TRBV5-5
TGTGCCAGCAGTTCTGGACGGATGGGACTCTCCTACGAGCAGTACTTC
CASSSGRMGLSYEQYF
>.|TRBJ1-2|.|TRBV7-9
TGTGCCAGCAGCTACGGGGACTTCTATGGCTACACCTTC
CASSYGDFYGYTF
>TRBD2|TRBJ2-7|.|TRBV14
TGTGCCAGCAGCCAAGTGCTAGCGGAAGGACTAATCTACGAGCAGTACTTC
CASSQVLAEGLIYEQYF
>.|TRBJ1-5|few|TRBV7-2
TGTGCCAGCAGCTTAGAGGGGACTCAGCCCCAGCATTTT
CASSLEGTQPQHF
>.|TRBJ1-2|.|TRBV21-1
.
CASSKGEGPRFLWLHLRSTF
>.|TRBJ2-5|.|TRBV25-1
TGTGCCAGCAGTGAATACGGGGAGATGGGAGAGACCCAGTACTTC
CASSEYGEMGETQYF
>.|TRBJ1-4|once|TRBV6-1
TGTGCCAGCCGGAGGGGTGAAAAACTGTTTTTT
CASRRGEKLFF
>.|TRBJ2-7|.|TRBV11-2
TGTGCCAGCAGGTACTCGGGACAAGACTACGAGCAGTACTTC
CASRYSGQDYEQYF
>.|TRBJ1-1|.|TRBV30
TGTGCCTGGAAAGCTCGACAGAAGACTGAAGCTTTCTTT
CAWKARQKTEAFF
>.|TRBJ2-3|.|TRBV6-5
TGTGCCAGCAGTTACTATCAGCGGAGCACAGATACGCAGTATTTT
CASSYYQRSTDTQYF
>.|TRBJ2-3|once|TRBV4-1
TGCGCCAGCAGCCAAGACGGGGCCCGTCAGTATTTT
CASSQDGARQYF
>TRBD2|TRBJ2-3|.|TRBV6-4
TGTGCCAGCAGTGAGTGGGCTAGCGGAAACACAGATACGCAGTATTTT
CASSEWASGNTDTQYF
>.|TRBJ1-2|once|TRBV5-4
TGTGCCAGCAGCTTGGGACAGTCGTCTAATGGCTACACCTTC
CASSLGQSSNGYTF
>.|TRBJ2-7|once|TRBV2
TGTGCCAGCAGTGAGGACAACGAGCAGTACTTC
CASSEDNEQYF
>.|TRBJ2-5|.|TRBV19
TGTGCCAGTAGTTCCACTGGGGTCAGCCAAGAGACCCAGTACTTC
CASSSTGVSQETQYF
>.|TRBJ2-1|.|TRBV5-4
TGTGCCAGCAGCCCCCCCGGATCGACCTACAATGAGCAGTTCTTC
CASSPPGSTYNEQFF
>TRBD2|TRBJ2-3|.|TRBV4-1
TGCGCCAGCAGCCAAGATAGCGAGCGGGAGGAATTAGATACGCAGTATTTT
CASSQDSEREELDTQYF
>.|TRBJ2-1|.|TRBV10-3
TGTGCCATGGGGGGCCCAGGCTCCTACAATGAGCAGTTCTTC
CAMGGPGSYNEQFF
>TRBD1|TRBJ2-7|.|TRBV27
TGTGCCAGCAGTCTCAACAGGGGCTACGAGCAGTACTTC
CASSLNRGYEQYF
>.|TRBJ2-1|once|TRBV20-1
TGCAGTGCCTTTCGGGGGAGGGAGCAGTTCTTC
CSAFRGREQFF
>TRBD1|TRBJ1-2|.|TRBV13
TGTGCCAGCAGCTCGATAAGGGACAGCGAAGCTAACTATGGCTACACCTTC
CASSSIRDSEANYGYTF
>TRBD1|TRBJ1-1|.|TRBV5-1
TGCGCCAGCAGCTACGGACAGGGGGATGAAGCTTTCTTT
CASSYGQGDEAFF
>TRBD2|TRBJ2-1|.|TRBV7-7
TGTGCTAGCAGCTTAAGAGGAGCGGGAAGCGATGAGCAGTTCTTC
CASSLRGAGSDEQFF
>.|TRBJ2-5|.|TRBV7-9
TGTGCCAGCAGCTTACAGGGGCACTCACACGTCCAAGAGACCCAGTACTTC
CASSLQGHSHVQETQYF
>.|TRBJ1-5|few|TRBV5-6
TGTGCCAGCAGCTTTTGGGCGGGGACGGGTCGCAATCAGCCCCAGCATTTT
CASSFWAGTGRNQPQHF
>.|TRBJ1-2|.|TRBV19
TGTGCCAGTAGATTGACAGGTGCCTACTATGGCTACACCTTC
CASRLTGAYYGYTF
>.|TRBJ2-5|.|TRBV7-6
TGTGCCAGCAGCTTAGCAGGGGTAGCTCAAGAGACCCAGTACTTC
CASSLAGVAQETQYF
>.|TRBJ1-2|.|TRBV7-9
TGTGCCAGCAGCCCGAGCGCGGATCCCTATGGCTACACCTTC
CASSPSADPYGYTF
>.|TRBJ2-1|.|TRBV21-1
TGTGCCAGCATTGACGGTGTGGATCCCAACTACAATGAGCAGTTCTTC
CASIDGVDPNYNEQFF
>.|TRBJ2-7|.|TRBV7-2
TGTGCCAGCAAACTTCTGACAGAACCAAGATCCTACGAGCAGTACTTC
CASKLLTEPRSYEQYF
>TRBD2|TRBJ2-7|.|TRBV7-2
TGTGCCAGCAGCTTAGGCGGGGGGAGCTACGAGCAGTACTTC
CASSLGGGSYEQYF
>.|TRBJ1-3|.|TRBV25-1
TGTGCCAGCAGTGAACCCGGATCTGGAAACACCATATATTTT
CASSEPGSGNTIYF
>.|TRBJ1-1|.|TRBV27
TGTGCCAGCAGTTTTGGGGCGAACACTGAAGCTTTCTTT
CASSFGANTEAFF